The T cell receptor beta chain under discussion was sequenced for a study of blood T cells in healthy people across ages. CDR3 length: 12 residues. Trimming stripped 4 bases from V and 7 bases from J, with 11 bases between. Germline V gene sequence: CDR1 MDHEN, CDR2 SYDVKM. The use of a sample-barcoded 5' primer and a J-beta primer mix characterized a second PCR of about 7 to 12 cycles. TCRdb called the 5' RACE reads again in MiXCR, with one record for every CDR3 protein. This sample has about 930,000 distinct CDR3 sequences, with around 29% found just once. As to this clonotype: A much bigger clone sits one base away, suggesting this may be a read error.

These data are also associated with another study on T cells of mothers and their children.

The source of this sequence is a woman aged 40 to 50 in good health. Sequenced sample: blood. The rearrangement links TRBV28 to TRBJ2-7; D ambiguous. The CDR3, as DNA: TGTGCCAGCAGTTCACTTCGGCAAGAGCAGTACTTC. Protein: CASSSLRQEQYF.